The TCR beta chain under discussion was sequenced for a study of T cell responses to AZD1222 COVID-19 vaccine (dated by TCRdb to about 2021). Some background on the complete study: AZD1222 recipients with second doses at about 4 weeks or about 12 weeks were pooled, because spike-specific TCR depth and breadth did not differ between schedules. TCR sequencing covered about 230 trial participants: around 210 given two doses of AZD1222 and about 26 given two doses of MenACWY control vaccine. Trial participants were enrolled by age into subgroups of 18-55, 56-69 and 70-plus years, and approximately 150, 30 and 60 TCR-sequenced participants, respectively, were included in these subgroups. Summary of the overall study and its limitations: After two AZD1222 doses, spike-specific TCR breadth and depth were significantly higher than at day 0 and than in MenACWY recipients. The 56-69-year group was small, and its depth increase did not reach significance, likely because of low power. Reportedly, close to half of the unique spike-specific TCRs recognized epitopes lying outside the regions that are mutated in the B.1.351 and B.1.1.7 variants. Because no day 14 peak-response samples were available, repertoires were characterized only after the peak T cell response. Participants were mostly white British, with more females than males. The authors suggested clonal diversity may have been underestimated. CD4 TCRs associated with the vaccine covered the entire spike protein, and the dominant responses were in regions 160-218 and 743-854. Conclusions about previously exposed vaccinees are limited because only six or seven AZD1222 recipients were SARS-CoV-2 seropositive at baseline.

Read against the paper, the sample's time point label means: baseline before first vaccination. The vaccinee samples were drawn from two UK trials, COV001 and COV002, one of which was a single-blind randomized controlled phase 2/3 trial testing AZD1222 (ChAdOx1 nCoV-19) in healthy adults. Trial participant PBMC samples were collected at day 0 and day 28 after the second dose for TCRbeta chain sequencing. The CDR3 sequence holds 15 residues, the cysteine and phenylalanine included. The kept DNA is CDR3 alone, 45 bases in frame from the first base. V sheds 2 bases and J sheds 5 bases, leaving 16 bases between their ends. CDR1 and CDR2 are read off the germline V gene (reference sequence) as SGHKS and YYEKEE. The CDR3 regions of human TCRbeta chains were subjected to immunosequencing. Per the original workflow: Repertoire TCRs were matched against a reference library of SARS-CoV-2-specific TCRs generated with the MIRA antigen-specificity platform. Breadth meant the fraction of unique TCRs that were SARS-CoV-2-associated, whereas depth meant the fraction of total T cells that were SARS-CoV-2-associated. Using the MIRA data, each spike-specific TCR was assigned both to the spike region to which the TCR was reactive and to a CD4 or CD8 class. Log10-transformed breadth and depth values were compared by one-way ANOVA with Sidak's multiple comparisons tests. TCRdb's version of the immuneACCESS table is confined to in-frame rearrangements and falls short of the full clone set. An unresolved V gene accounts for under half of the shortfall where checked; the remainder is of unknown origin. V and J calls plus clone size are reproduced from that table; the DNA served to infer D and trimming. The sample contains 150,000 to 200,000 clones, over 85% of them found a single time. Around 4.3% of the sample is held by the ten biggest clonotypes.

Points on this clone: The antigen this receptor binds is unknown. Base-call qualities are not available, and no considerably larger clone is one nucleotide away.

The sample here was peripheral blood, taken on day 0 of AZD1222 vaccination. The rearranged segments are TRBV5-5 and TRBJ1-2; D gene: possibly TRBD1, on 5 matching bases. This sequence originates from an adult in good health. The nucleotide sequence reads as follows: TGTGCCAGCAGCTTAGGGGCAGTATTTAAGTATGGCTACACCTTC. This codes for CASSLGAVFKYGYTF.